Reported below is one TCR beta chain. The antigen is undetermined. The germline V gene encodes CDR1 SGHKS and CDR2 YYEKEE (reference sequence). This CDR3 comprises 14 residues. V lost 4 bases and J 6 bases, leaving 13 bases between the germline ends. This entry is derived from a study of cytomegalovirus exposure and HLA in healthy donors. Study summary: Among the 398 genotyped donors, around 85% were placed in the Caucasian-associated ancestry cluster.

Findings of the study overall: A list of approximately 150 TCR beta chains associated with cytomegalovirus was given. Rarity marked most TCR sequences, yet some public TCRs occurred in many donors.

PCR used 60 Vbeta primers and 13 Jbeta primers. Profiled with immunoSEQ multiplex PCR; TCRdb holds only in-frame clones, not every one. The sample lists 90,000 to 130,000 clones; about 74% were seen once. The chain links TRBV5-5 to TRBJ2-2, with D maybe TRBD2 (5 bases). The TCR comes from a man between 25 and 39 years old in good health and CMV-seropositive. The sequencing input was PBMCs. Written as DNA, the CDR3 is TGTGCCAGCAGCGCAACCGGGGAGTCCGGGGAGCTGTTTTTT. Protein product: CASSATGESGELFF.